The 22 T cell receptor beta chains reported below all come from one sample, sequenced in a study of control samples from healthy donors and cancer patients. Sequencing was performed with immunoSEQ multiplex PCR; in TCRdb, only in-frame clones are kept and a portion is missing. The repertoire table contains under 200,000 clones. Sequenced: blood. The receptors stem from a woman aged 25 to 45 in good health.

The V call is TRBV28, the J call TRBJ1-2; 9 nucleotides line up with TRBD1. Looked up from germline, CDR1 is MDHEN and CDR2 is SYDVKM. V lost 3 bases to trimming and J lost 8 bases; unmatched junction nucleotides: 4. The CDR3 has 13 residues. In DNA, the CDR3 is TGTGCCAGCAGTTTGGGACAGGGAAGGGGCTACACCTTC. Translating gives CASSLGQGRGYTF.

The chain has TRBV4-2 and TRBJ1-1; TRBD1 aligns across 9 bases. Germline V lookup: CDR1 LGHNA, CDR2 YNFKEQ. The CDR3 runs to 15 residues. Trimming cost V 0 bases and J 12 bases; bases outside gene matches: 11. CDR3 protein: CASSQDDLKDRGPFF. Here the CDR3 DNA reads TGTGCCAGCAGCCAAGATGACTTAAAGGACAGGGGACCTTTCTTT.

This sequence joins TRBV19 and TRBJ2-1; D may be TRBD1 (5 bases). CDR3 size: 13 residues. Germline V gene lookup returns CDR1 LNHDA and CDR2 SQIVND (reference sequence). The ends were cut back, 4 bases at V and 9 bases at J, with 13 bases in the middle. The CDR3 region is CASSTQGFGEQFF. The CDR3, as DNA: TGTGCCAGTAGTACGCAGGGTTTTGGTGAGCAGTTCTTC.

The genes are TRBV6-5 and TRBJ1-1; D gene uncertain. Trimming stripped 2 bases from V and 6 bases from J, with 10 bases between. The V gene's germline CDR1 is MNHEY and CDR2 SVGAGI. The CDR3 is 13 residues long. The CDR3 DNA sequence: TGTGCCAGCAGTTACAACACCGGCCCTGAAGCTTTCTTT. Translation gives CASSYNTGPEAFF.

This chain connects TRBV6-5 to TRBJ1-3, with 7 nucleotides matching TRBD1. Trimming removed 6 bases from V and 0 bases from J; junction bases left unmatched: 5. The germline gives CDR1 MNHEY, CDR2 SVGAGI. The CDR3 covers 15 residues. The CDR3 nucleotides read TGTGCCAGCAGCCGGAGGGGGCTCTCTGGAAACACCATATATTTT. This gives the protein CASSRRGLSGNTIYF.

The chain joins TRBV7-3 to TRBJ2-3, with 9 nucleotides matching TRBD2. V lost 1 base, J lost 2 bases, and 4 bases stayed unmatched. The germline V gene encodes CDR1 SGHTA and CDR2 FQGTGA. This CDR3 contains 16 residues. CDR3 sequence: CASSLNSGGPTDTQYF. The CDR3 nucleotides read TGTGCCAGCAGCTTAAATAGCGGGGGACCCACAGATACGCAGTATTTT.

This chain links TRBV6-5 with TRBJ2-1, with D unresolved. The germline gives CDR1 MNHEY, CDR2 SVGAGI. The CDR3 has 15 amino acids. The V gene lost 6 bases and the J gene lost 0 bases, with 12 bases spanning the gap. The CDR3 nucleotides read TGTGCCAGCAGACTCGACTCCCCCTCCTACAATGAGCAGTTCTTC. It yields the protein CASRLDSPSYNEQFF.

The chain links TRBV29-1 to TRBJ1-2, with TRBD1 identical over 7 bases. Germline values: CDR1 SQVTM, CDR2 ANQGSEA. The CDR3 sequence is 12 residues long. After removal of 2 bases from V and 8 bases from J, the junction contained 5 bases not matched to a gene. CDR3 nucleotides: TGCAGCGTTGAATCTTCAGGGGGAGGCTACACCTTC. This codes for CSVESSGGGYTF.

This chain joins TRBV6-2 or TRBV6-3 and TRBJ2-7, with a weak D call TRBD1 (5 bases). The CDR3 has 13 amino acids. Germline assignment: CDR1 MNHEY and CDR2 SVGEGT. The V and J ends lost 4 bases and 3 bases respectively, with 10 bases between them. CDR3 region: CASSFRQFYEQYF. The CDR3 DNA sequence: TGTGCCAGCAGTTTTCGACAGTTCTACGAGCAGTACTTC.

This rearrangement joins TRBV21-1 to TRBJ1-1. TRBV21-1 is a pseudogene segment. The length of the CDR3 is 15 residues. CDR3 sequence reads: CASKFGGTIDTEAFF. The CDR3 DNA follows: TGTGCCAGCAAATTTGGGGGGACGATTGACACTGAAGCTTTCTTT.

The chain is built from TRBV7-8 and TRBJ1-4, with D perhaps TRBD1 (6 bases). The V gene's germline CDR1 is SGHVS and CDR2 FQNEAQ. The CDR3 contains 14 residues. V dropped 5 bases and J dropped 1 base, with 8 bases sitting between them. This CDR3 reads CASSVQGTNEKLFF. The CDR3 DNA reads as TGTGCCAGCAGCGTACAGGGAACTAATGAAAAACTGTTTTTT. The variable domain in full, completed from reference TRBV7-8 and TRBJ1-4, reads GAGVSQSPRYKVAKRGQDVALRCDPISGHVSLFWYQQALGQGPEFLTYFQNEAQLDKSGLPSDRFFAERPEGSVSTLKIQRTQQEDSAVYLCASSVQGTNEKLFFGSGTQLSVL.

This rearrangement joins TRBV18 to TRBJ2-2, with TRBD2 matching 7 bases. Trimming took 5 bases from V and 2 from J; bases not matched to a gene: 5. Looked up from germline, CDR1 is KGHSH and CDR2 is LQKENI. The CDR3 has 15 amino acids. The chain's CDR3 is CASSSGTTNTGELFF. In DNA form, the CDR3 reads TGTGCCAGCTCATCCGGGACTACCAACACCGGGGAGCTGTTTTTT.

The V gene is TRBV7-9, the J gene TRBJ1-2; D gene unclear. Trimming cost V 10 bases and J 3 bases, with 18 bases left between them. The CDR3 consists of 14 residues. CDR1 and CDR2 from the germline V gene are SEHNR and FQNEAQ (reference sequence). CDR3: CATWRDSRDYGYTF. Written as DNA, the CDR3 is TGTGCCACCTGGCGGGATTCGCGGGACTATGGCTACACCTTC.

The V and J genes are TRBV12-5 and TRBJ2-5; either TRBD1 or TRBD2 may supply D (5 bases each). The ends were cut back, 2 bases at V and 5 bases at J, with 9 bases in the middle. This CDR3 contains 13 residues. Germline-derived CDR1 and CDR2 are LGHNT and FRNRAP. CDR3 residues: CASGLSWGETQYF. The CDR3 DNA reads TGTGCTAGTGGTTTGTCGTGGGGGGAGACCCAGTACTTC.

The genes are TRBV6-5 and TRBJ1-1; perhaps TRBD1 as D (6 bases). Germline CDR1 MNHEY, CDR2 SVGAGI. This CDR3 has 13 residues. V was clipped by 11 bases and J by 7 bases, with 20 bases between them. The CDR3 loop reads CAAQGPQRGEAFF. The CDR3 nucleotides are TGTGCCGCCCAGGGGCCGCAAAGGGGTGAAGCTTTCTTT.

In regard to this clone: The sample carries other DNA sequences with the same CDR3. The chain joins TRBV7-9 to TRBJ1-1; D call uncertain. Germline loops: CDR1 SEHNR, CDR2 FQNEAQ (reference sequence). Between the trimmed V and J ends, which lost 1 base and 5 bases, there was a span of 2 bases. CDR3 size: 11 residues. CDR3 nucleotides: TGTGCCAGCAGCTTAGGAACTGAAGCTTTCTTT. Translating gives CASSLGTEAFF. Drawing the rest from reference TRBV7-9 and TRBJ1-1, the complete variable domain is DTGVSQNPRHKITKRGQNVTFRCDPISEHNRLYWYRQTLGQGPEFLTYFQNEAQLEKSRLLSDRFSAERPKGSFSTLEIQRTEQGDSAMYLCASSLGTEAFFGQGTRLTVV.

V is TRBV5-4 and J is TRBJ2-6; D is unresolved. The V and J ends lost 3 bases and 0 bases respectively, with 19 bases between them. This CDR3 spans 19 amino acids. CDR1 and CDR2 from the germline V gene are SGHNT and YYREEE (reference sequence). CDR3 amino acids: CASSSFVTEGYSGANVLTF. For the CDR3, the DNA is TGTGCCAGCAGCTCGTTTGTTACGGAAGGGTACTCTGGGGCCAACGTCCTGACTTTC. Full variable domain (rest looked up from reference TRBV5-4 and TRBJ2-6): ETGVTQSPTHLIKTRGQQVTLRCSSQSGHNTVSWYQQALGQGPQFIFQYYREEENGRGNFPPRFSGLQFPNYSSELNVNALELDDSALYLCASSSFVTEGYSGANVLTFGAGSRLTVL.

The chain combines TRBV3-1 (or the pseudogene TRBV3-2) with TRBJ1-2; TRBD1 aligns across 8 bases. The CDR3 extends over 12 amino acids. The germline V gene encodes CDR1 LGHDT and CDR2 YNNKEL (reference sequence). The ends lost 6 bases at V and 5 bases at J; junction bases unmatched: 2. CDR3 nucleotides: TGTGCCAGCAGGGGACAGGAGTATGGCTACACCTTC. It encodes CASRGQEYGYTF.

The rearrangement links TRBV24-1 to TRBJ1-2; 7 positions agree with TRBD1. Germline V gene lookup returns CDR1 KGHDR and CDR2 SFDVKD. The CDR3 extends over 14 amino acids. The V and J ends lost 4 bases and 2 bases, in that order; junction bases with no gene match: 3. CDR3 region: CATSDVGQNYGYTF. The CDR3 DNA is TGTGCCACCAGTGACGTGGGACAGAACTATGGCTACACCTTC.

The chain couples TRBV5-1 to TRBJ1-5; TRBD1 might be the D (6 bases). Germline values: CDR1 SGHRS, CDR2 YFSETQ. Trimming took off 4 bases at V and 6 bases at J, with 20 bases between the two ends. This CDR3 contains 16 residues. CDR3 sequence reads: CASSPNPAGDGQPQHF. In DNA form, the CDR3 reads TGCGCCAGCAGCCCCAACCCAGCAGGGGATGGTCAGCCCCAGCATTTT. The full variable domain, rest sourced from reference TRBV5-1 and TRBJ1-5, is KAGVTQTPRYLIKTRGQQVTLSCSPISGHRSVSWYQQTPGQGLQFLFEYFSETQRNKGNFPGRFSGRQFSNSRSEMNVSTLELGDSALYLCASSPNPAGDGQPQHFGDGTRLSIL.

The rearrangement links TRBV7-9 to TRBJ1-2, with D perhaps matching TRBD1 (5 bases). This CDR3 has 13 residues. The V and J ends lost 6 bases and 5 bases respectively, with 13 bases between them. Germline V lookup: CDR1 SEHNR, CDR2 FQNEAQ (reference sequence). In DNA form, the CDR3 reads TGTGCCAGCAGAGATACTAGACAGTATGGCTACACCTTC. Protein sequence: CASRDTRQYGYTF.

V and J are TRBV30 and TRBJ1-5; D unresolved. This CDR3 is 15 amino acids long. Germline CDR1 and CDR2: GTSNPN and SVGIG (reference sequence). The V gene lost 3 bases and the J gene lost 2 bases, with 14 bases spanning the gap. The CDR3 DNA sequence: TGTGCCTGGAGGGCGGGGAATCTGGGCAATCAGCCCCAGCATTTT. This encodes CAWRAGNLGNQPQHF. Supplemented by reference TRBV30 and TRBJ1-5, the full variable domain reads SQTIHQWPATLVQPVGSPLSLECTVEGTSNPNLYWYRQAAGRGLQLLFYSVGIGQISSEVPQNLSASRPQDRQFILSSKKLLLSDSGFYLCAWRAGNLGNQPQHFGDGTRLSIL.